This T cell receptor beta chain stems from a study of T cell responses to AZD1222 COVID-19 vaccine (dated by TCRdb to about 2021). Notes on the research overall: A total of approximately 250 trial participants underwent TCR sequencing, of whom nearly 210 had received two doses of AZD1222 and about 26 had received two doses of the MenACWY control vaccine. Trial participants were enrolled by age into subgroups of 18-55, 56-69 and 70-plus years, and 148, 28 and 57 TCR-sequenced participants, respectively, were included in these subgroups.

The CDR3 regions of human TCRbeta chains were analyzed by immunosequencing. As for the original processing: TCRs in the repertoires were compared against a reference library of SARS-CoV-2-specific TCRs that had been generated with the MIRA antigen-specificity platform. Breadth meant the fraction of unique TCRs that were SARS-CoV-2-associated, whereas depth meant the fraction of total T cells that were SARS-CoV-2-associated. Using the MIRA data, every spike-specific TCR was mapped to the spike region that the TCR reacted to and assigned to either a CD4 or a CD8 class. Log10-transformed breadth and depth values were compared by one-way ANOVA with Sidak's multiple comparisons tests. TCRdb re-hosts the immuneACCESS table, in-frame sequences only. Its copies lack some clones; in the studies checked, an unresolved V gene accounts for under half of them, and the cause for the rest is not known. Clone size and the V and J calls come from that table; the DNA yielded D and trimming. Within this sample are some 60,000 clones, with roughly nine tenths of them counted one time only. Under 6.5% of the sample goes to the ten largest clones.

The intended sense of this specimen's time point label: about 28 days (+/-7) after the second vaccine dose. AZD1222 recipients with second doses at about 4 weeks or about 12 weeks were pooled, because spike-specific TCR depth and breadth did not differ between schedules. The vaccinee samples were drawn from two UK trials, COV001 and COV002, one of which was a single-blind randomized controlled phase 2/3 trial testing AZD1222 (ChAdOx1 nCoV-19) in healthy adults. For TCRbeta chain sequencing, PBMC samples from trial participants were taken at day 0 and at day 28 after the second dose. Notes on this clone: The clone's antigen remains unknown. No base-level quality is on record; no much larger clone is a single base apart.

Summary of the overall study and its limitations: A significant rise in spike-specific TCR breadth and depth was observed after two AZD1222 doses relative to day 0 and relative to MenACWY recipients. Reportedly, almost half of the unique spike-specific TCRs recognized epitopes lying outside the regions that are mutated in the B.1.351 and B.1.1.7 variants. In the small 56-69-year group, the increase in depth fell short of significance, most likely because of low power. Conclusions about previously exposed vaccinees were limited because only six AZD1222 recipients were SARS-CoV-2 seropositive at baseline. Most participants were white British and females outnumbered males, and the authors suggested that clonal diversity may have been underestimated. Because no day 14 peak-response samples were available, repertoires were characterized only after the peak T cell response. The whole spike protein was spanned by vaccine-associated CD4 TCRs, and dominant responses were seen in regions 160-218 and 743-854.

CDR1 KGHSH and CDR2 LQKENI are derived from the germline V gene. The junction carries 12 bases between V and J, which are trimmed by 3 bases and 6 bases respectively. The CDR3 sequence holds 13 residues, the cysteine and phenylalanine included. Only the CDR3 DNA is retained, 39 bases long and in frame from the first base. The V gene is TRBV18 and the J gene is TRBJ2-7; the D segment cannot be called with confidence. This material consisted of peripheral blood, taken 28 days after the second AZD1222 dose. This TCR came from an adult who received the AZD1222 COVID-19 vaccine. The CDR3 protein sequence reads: CASSPGSLGEQYF. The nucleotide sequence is TGTGCCAGCTCACCGGGGTCATTGGGCGAGCAGTACTTC.